This TCR beta chain was found in a study of type 1 regulatory T cells. From the reads, TCRdb called clonotypes with MiXCR, one entry per CDR3 protein. The top ten clones hold about 8.2% of a sample with approximately 45,000 distinct CDR3 sequences, over 9% of them seen once. This CDR3 spans 18 amino acids. CDR1 and CDR2 (germline): KGHDR, SFDVKD. V dropped 4 bases and J dropped 7; count of bases not matched to a gene: 15. This clonotype turned up a few times. Its specificity is not known. V gene TRBV24-1 combines with J gene TRBJ2-1; 10 positions match TRBD2. The sample taken for sequencing was cultured non-Tr1 T cells, either the whole culture or a sorted T cell fraction (not recorded which). The TCR sequence derives from a human donor in good health. CDR3 sequence reads: CATSETNPFSGRANEQFF. CDR3 DNA: TGTGCCACCAGTGAGACCAACCCCTTCAGCGGGAGGGCAAATGAGCAGTTCTTC.